This T cell receptor (delta chain) was documented in a study of human gamma delta and Vdelta1 T cells (dated 2018 in TCRdb). With regard to the full study: The study investigated Delta One T cells, Vd1+ gamma-delta T cells, as cytotoxic effectors against acute myeloid leukemia.

Receptor amplification or capture employed PCR. These reads were obtained on an Illumina MiSeq. TCRdb recomputed clones from the public reads with CATT; identical DNA rows were then combined. The sample table lists some 13,000 delta-chain clones, roughly 50% of them with a count of one. The ten biggest clones cover over 1.2% of the sample. General findings and caveats noted by the study authors: Delta One T cells were reported to be polyclonal and to show broad cytotoxic targeting of acute myeloid leukemia.

To note about this clone: The target of this receptor is not known. No clone much larger than this one lies a single base away; base qualities are absent.

The germline V gene specifies TSWWSYY as CDR1 and QGS as CDR2. The CDR3 spans 19 residues, from the cysteine through the phenylalanine. Here the CDR3 DNA is all that survives: 57 bases in frame from base 1. Unmatched junction bases come to 10, with V trimmed by 1 base and J by 1 base. The rearrangement joined TRDV1 to TRDJ1, and TRDD3 matches 12 of the central bases. This TCR derives from a human donor in good health. Sequences were obtained from Vdelta1 gamma-delta T cells from blood grown in culture (DOT cells). What this sample's cell subset or site label stands for: Delta One T cells, in vitro expanded/differentiated Vd1+ gamma-delta T cells. The DNA sequence is as follows: TGTGCTCTTGGGGAACCCCCCTACTGGGGGATACTGGGCACCGATAAACTCATCTTT. This is translated as CALGEPPYWGILGTDKLIF.